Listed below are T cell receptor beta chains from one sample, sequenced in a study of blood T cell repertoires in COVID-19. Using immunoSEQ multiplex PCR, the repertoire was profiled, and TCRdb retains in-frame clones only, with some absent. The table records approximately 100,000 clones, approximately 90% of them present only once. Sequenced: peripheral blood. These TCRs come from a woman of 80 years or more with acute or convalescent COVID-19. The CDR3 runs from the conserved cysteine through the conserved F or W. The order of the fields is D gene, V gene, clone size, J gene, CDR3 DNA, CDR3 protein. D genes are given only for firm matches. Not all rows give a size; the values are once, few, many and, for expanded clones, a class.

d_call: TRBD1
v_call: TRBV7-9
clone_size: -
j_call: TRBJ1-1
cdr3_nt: TGTGCCAGCAGCCGGACAGGCTTCAACACTGAAGCTTTCTTT
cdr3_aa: CASSRTGFNTEAFF

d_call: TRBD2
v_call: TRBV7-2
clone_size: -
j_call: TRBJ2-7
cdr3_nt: TGTGCCAGCAGCCCGGCCCCCCTAGCGGGGATCTCCTACGAGCAGTACTTC
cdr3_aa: CASSPAPLAGISYEQYF

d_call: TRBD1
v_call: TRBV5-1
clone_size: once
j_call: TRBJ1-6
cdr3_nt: TGCGCCAGCAGCGAGGACAGGGGGCGGTATTCACCCCTCCACTTT
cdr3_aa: CASSEDRGRYSPLHF

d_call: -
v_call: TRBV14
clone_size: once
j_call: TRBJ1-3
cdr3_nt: TGTGCCAGCAGCTACGGGGGGAGCACCATATATTTT
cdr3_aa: CASSYGGSTIYF

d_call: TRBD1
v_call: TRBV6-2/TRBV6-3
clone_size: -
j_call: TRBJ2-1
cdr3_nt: TGTGCCAGCAGTTGGGACAGGACTCGCTTCAACAATGAGCAGTTCTTC
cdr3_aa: CASSWDRTRFNNEQFF

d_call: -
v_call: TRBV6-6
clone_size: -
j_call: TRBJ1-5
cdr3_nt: TGTGCCAGCAGCCCCCACCAGCAGGACAATCAGCCCCAGCATTTT
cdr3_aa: CASSPHQQDNQPQHF

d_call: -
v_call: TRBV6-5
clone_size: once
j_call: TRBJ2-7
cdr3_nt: TGTGCCAGCAGTTGGGGAGCCCCGTACGAGCAGTACTTC
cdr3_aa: CASSWGAPYEQYF

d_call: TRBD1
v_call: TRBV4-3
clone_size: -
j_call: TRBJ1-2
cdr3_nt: TGCGCCAGCAGCCAAGATGGATCGGACAGGGGGCAGGGCTACACCTTC
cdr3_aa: CASSQDGSDRGQGYTF

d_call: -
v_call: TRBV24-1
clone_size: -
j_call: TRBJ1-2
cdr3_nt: TGTGCCACCAGTGAGGGGGCGCCACATGGCTACACCTTC
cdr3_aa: CATSEGAPHGYTF

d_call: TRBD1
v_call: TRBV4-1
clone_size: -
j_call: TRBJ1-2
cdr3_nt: TGCGCCAGCAGCCAAGGTGATTGGAGGGGGCGTGGGGGCTACACCTTC
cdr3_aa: CASSQGDWRGRGGYTF

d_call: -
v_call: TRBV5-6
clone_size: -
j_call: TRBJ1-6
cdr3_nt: TGTGCCAGCAGCCCAACCAGGGGTCTTTGGAATTCACCCCTCCACTTT
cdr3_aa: CASSPTRGLWNSPLHF

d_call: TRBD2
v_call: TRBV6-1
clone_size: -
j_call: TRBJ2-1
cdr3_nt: TGTGCCAGCAGTGCCGGACTAGCGGGGGAACCCTACAATGAGCAGTTCTTC
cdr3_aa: CASSAGLAGEPYNEQFF